These 12 T cell receptor beta chains were all obtained from the same sample, sequenced in a study of cytomegalovirus exposure and HLA in healthy donors. Method: immunoSEQ multiplex PCR; TCRdb's copy keeps in-frame clones and lacks some. The sample has more than 95,000 clones; about 85% are singletons. Sequenced input: PBMCs. The receptors originated from a woman aged 18-30 years in good health and CMV-seropositive.

With respect to this clone: Other DNA sequences in this sample translate to the same CDR3. V and J are TRBV18 and TRBJ1-2, with D possibly TRBD1 on 6 matching bases. In germline, CDR1 is KGHSH, CDR2 LQKENI. Trimming cost V 2 bases and J 6 bases, with 10 bases left between them. This CDR3 comprises 13 residues. This CDR3 reads CASSPRAGDGYTF. CDR3 coding DNA: TGTGCCAGCTCACCAAGGGCAGGGGATGGCTACACCTTC. The full variable domain, rest sourced from reference TRBV18 and TRBJ1-2, is NAGVMQNPRHLVRRRGQEARLRCSPMKGHSHVYWYRQLPEEGLKFMVYLQKENIIDESGMPKERFSAEFPKEGPSILRIQQVVRGDSAAYFCASSPRAGDGYTFGSGTRLTVV.

This clone has just one count. The CDR3 is CASSLVAGGTGELFF. The CDR3 DNA reads as TGTGCCAGCAGCTTGGTAGCAGGGGGCACCGGGGAGCTGTTTTTT. The chain combines TRBV5-5 with TRBJ2-2, with TRBD1 matching over 7 bases. V dropped 0 bases and J dropped 4; count of bases not matched to a gene: 3. The germline CDR1 and CDR2 sequences are SGHKS and YYEKEE (reference sequence). This CDR3 is 15 amino acids long.

This rearrangement joins TRBV15 to TRBJ2-7; 11 nucleotides match TRBD2. Germline CDR1 and CDR2: LNHNV and YYDKDF (reference sequence). Trimming took 2 bases from V and 3 from J; bases not matched to a gene: 0. The CDR3 is 14 amino acids. The CDR3 loop is CATSRTSGGYEQYF. CDR3 bases: TGTGCCACCAGCAGAACTAGCGGGGGCTACGAGCAGTACTTC.

This clone was recorded a few times. The chain links TRBV27 to TRBJ2-2; D is ambiguous. CDR1 MNHEY and CDR2 SMNVEV come from the germline V gene (reference sequence). CDR3 length: 14 residues. The germline V and J ends were trimmed by 2 bases and 4 bases, with 8 bases remaining between them. The DNA for the CDR3 is TGTGCCAGCAGTTTAACCATCAGCACCGGGGAGCTGTTTTTT. Its translation: CASSLTISTGELFF.

This chain joins TRBV2 and TRBJ2-7, with 9 nucleotides matching TRBD1. Trimming removed 9 bases from V and 4 bases from J; junction bases left unmatched: 1. Germline V gene lookup returns CDR1 SNHLY and CDR2 FYNNEI. The CDR3 consists of 11 residues. The CDR3 sequence: CARGTGYEQYF. The CDR3 bases are TGTGCCAGGGGGACAGGGTACGAGCAGTACTTC.

V usage is TRBV29-1 and J usage is TRBJ1-5, with D possibly matching TRBD1 (6 bases). Trimming shortened V by 3 bases and J by 7 bases, and 13 bases separated the two germline ends. Germline CDR1 is SQVTM and CDR2 is ANQGSEA. The CDR3 runs 13 residues. The CDR3 DNA reads as TGCAGCGTTGAGCAGGGGCAAGGCCAGCCCCAGCATTTT. Translation: CSVEQGQGQPQHF.

V is TRBV27 and J is TRBJ1-5, with 8 positions matching TRBD1. The V segment lost 5 bases and the J segment 3 bases; nucleotides outside the gene matches: 9. The CDR3 loop spans 16 amino acids. In germline, CDR1 is MNHEY, CDR2 SMNVEV (reference sequence). The CDR3 DNA is TGTGCCAGCAGTACCCTCGGACAGGGTTACAATCAGCCCCAGCATTTT. Translating gives CASSTLGQGYNQPQHF.

Written as DNA, the CDR3 is TGTGCCAGCACCCAAGGGGTGCACAATGAGCAGTTCTTC. This translates into CASTQGVHNEQFF. J is TRBJ2-1 and V is TRBV5-6, with D possibly matching TRBD1 (5 bases). The CDR3 consists of 13 residues. Germline loops: CDR1 SGHDT, CDR2 YYEEEE. V lost 6 bases to trimming and J lost 5 bases, with 12 bases between them. The full variable domain, with the rest looked up from reference TRBV5-6 and TRBJ2-1, is DAGVTQSPTHLIKTRGQQVTLRCSPKSGHDTVSWYQQALGQGPQFIFQYYEEEERQRGNFPDRFSGHQFPNYSSELNVNALLLGDSALYLCASTQGVHNEQFFGPGTRLTVL.

There are a few counts of this clone. The CDR3 nucleotides read TGTGCCAGCAGCTCCCGATGGAGGGAGGAGACCCAGTACTTC. Encoded protein: CASSSRWREETQYF. The chain uses TRBV7-2 and TRBJ2-5, with D maybe TRBD2 (6 bases). The V and J ends lost 4 bases and 5 bases respectively, with 14 bases between them. The germline CDR1 and CDR2 sequences are SGHTA and FQGNSA. There are 14 residues in the CDR3.

This clone has more than one count but fewer than ten. The J gene is TRBJ2-7, the V gene TRBV28; possibly TRBD1 for D (6 bases). Germline V gene sequence: CDR1 MDHEN, CDR2 SYDVKM. Trimming shortened V by 7 bases and J by 2 bases, and 9 bases separated the two germline ends. The CDR3 length is 12 residues. The CDR3 coding sequence is TGTGCCAGCAAGACAGGAACCTACGAGCAGTACTTC. Translation: CASKTGTYEQYF.

The DNA of the CDR3 is TGTGCCAGCAGTGCCCCGGGACAGGGCGGCGAGCAGTACTTC. The encoded protein is CASSAPGQGGEQYF. This rearrangement joins TRBV2 to TRBJ2-7, with 9 bases fitting TRBD1. V lost 4 bases and J lost 6; bases outside the gene matches: 7. This CDR3 spans 14 amino acids. Germline V gives CDR1 SNHLY, CDR2 FYNNEI. Filled out from reference TRBV2 and TRBJ2-7, the complete variable domain reads EPEVTQTPSHQVTQMGQEVILRCVPISNHLYFYWYRQILGQKVEFLVSFYNNEISEKSEIFDDQFSVERPDGSNFTLKIRSTKLEDSAMYFCASSAPGQGGEQYFGPGTRLTVT.

The chain's CDR3 is CASRDRSLGELFF. The CDR3 DNA is TGTGCCAGCCGGGACAGAAGCCTCGGGGAGCTGTTTTTT. The gene calls are TRBV19 and TRBJ2-2; TRBD1 aligns across 7 bases. The V gene end was trimmed by 9 bases and the J gene end by 7 bases; junction bases not matched to a gene: 8. In germline, CDR1 is LNHDA, CDR2 SQIVND (reference sequence). This CDR3 is 13 amino acids long.